This record covers a single T cell receptor (beta chain). The sample is drawn from a study of blood T cell repertoires in COVID-19. Study as a whole: The analysed material was cDNA or gDNA that came from T cells, B-cell-depleted T cells, or PBMCs.

Under the authors' procedure: Estimation of nucleated cell counts was performed using reference gene primer amplification. Generated by immunoSEQ multiplex PCR, the TCRdb table keeps only in-frame clones and is missing some. V, J and clone size reflect that table, while D and trimming were determined from the DNA. Here the sample spans some 220,000 clones, around 80% being singletons. Sequencing was done on a sample of peripheral blood. This receptor was identified in a man aged 45-65 years with active or convalescent COVID-19.

CDR3 in amino acids: CASSLFRDRPNTGELFF. DNA of the CDR3: TGTGCCAGCAGTTTATTCCGGGACAGACCTAACACCGGGGAGCTGTTTTTT. The chain is built from TRBV27 and TRBJ2-2, with TRBD1 matching 7 bases. CDR3 length equals 17 residues. CDR1 and CDR2 from the germline V gene are MNHEY and SMNVEV (reference sequence). With V trimmed by 1 base and J by 2 bases, 7 bases remained unmatched.